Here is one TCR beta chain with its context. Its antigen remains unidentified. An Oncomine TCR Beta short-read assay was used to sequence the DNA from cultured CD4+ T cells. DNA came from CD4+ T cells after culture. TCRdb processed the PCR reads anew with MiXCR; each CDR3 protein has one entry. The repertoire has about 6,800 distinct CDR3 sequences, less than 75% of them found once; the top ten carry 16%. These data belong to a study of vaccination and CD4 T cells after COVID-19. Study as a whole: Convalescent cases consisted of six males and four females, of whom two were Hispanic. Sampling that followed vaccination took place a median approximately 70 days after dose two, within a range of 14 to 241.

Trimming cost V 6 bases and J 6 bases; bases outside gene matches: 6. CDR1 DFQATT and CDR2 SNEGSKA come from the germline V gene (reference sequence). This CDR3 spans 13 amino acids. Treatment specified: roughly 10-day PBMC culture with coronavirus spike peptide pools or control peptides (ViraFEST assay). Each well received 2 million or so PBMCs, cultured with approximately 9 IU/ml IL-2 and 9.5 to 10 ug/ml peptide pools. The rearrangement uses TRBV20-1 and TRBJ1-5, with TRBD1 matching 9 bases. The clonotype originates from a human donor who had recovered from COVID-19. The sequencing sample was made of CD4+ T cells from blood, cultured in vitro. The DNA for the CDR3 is TGCAGTGCACCAACAGGGGGCTCTCAGCCCCAGCATTTT. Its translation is CSAPTGGSQPQHF.